These T cell receptor beta chains were read from a single sample in a study of HIV-infected patients and healthy controls. One entry per CDR3 protein results from TCRdb running MiXCR on the 5' RACE reads. The repertoire consists of about 7,900 distinct CDR3 sequences, with more than 7.5% occurring once and the leading ten covering around a tenth. The source material was blood, sampled during antiretroviral therapy. The receptors were sampled from an adult with HIV infection. The conserved cysteine and the conserved F or W are not part of the CDR3 here.

V gene	J gene	CDR3 protein
TRBV12-3/TRBV12-4	TRBJ1-1	ASAVWGPTEAF
TRBV7-2	TRBJ1-5	ASSFSQGGQPQH
TRBV2	TRBJ2-1	ASAGDLSGNEQF
TRBV5-6	TRBJ2-1	ASTRSLAGGPNEQF
TRBV12-3/TRBV12-4	TRBJ1-1	ASTQGGRNTEAF
TRBV27	TRBJ2-5	ASSLSPDREGTQY
TRBV6-4	TRBJ2-1	ASSEGADGRNEQF
TRBV6-5	TRBJ1-5	ASSSRTALPQPQH
TRBV21-1	TRBJ1-3	ASSKEGGGNTIY
TRBV12-2	TRBJ1-5	ASRLSGGGNQPQH
TRBV5-1	TRBJ2-7	ASSLETGNYEQY
TRBV5-1	TRBJ2-1	ASSDIGGTYNEQF
TRBV20-1	TRBJ1-5	SAPRRQDQPQH
TRBV4-2	TRBJ2-7	ASSQEGSYEQY
TRBV6-2/TRBV6-3	TRBJ2-7	ASSSDSSYEQY
TRBV4-1	TRBJ2-7	ASSQEGQGAYEQY
TRBV2	TRBJ1-1	ASSPGTEAF
TRBV9	TRBJ2-7	ASSPYPGTEKYEQY
TRBV12-3/TRBV12-4	TRBJ1-4	ASSWRGGLTTNEKLF
TRBV7-9	TRBJ2-1	ASRQGSYNEQF
TRBV10-3	TRBJ2-1	AISESGGLEQF
TRBV2	TRBJ2-5	ASSDGGLAGGETQY
TRBV28	TRBJ2-7	ASSFFRTSGLSYEQY
TRBV20-1	TRBJ1-2	SARDHAGIGGYT
TRBV11-2	TRBJ2-6	ASSLGVLSGANVLT
TRBV6-6	TRBJ2-7	ASRTGQGTYEQY
TRBV7-2	TRBJ2-7	ASSLKKTGPYEQY
TRBV4-1	TRBJ2-7	ASSQDSPFAYEQY
TRBV7-2	TRBJ2-5	ASSLGGAGRAGETQY
TRBV9	TRBJ2-1	ASSVGGTVLDEQF
TRBV7-9	TRBJ2-7	ASSPGHFYEQY
TRBV5-1	TRBJ2-3	ASSPPGWGTTSTDTQY
TRBV5-1	TRBJ2-7	ASSPAGTNAYEQY
TRBV4-1	TRBJ1-6	ASTFDYDKNSPLH
TRBV7-2	TRBJ1-4	ASSPDRANEKLF
TRBV6-5	TRBJ2-3	ASRSRQGPDTQY
TRBV7-9	TRBJ1-1	ASSLQGSTEAF
TRBV7-8	TRBJ2-3	ASSTLRNTQY
TRBV6-5	TRBJ2-7	ATTQSGTTYEQY
TRBV7-3	TRBJ1-6	ASSLGGGDSPLH
TRBV7-3	TRBJ2-3	ASSSPVGRNTQY
TRBV20-1	TRBJ2-1	SAKQGASYNEQF
TRBV7-3	TRBJ2-3	ASSLSGGSWSDTQY
TRBV12-5	TRBJ2-5	ASGSPLAGYSETQY
TRBV11-3	TRBJ1-1	ASSSGQGVTEAF
TRBV2	TRBJ1-5	ASSEAWQNQPQH
TRBV28	TRBJ2-5	ASSSEGLRETQY
TRBV4-1	TRBJ2-7	ASSQDKARGSYEQY
TRBV5-6	TRBJ2-7	ASSPVYEQY
TRBV12-3/TRBV12-4	TRBJ2-4	ASSLEGVRNIQY
TRBV29-1	TRBJ1-1	SPSPDTEAF
TRBV6-6	TRBJ2-7	ASSYGAEQY